A selection of T cell receptor beta chains follows, all from one sample in a study of beta chain features in type 1 diabetes. Produced via immunoSEQ multiplex PCR; TCRdb's table is partial and in-frame only. In the table there are about 410,000 clones, approximately 13% of which are singletons. The sample taken for sequencing was naive CD4+ T cells from blood. These receptors were collected from a man aged 25 to 40 in good health. Each CDR3 is given with its conserved first and last residue.

CDR3 protein	V gene	J gene
CASGLSPGEETQYF	TRBV12-5	TRBJ2-5
CASSPSKNTEAFF	TRBV18	TRBJ1-1
CASHRGPQPQHF	TRBV14	TRBJ1-5
CASSLTGGNYGYTF	TRBV27	TRBJ1-2
CASSFWAKRQFF	TRBV5-4	TRBJ2-1
CASSQEPGQGATTLYNEQFF	TRBV4-3	TRBJ2-1
CASSQDNRADTQYF	TRBV4-3	TRBJ2-3
CASSSFRGLRETQYF	TRBV19	TRBJ2-5
CASSLDQETQYF	TRBV7-2	TRBJ2-5
CASSLVGAGGNTIYF	TRBV7-6	TRBJ1-3
CASSPPVDTQYF	TRBV18	TRBJ2-3
CATSRVWQEDFFF	TRBV15	TRBJ1-2
CSARPQDTQYF	TRBV20-1	TRBJ2-3
CASSQPHGGNEKLFF	TRBV7-2	TRBJ1-4
CAGDHPSGSYNEQFF	TRBV30	TRBJ2-1
CSVDVRTATGELFF	TRBV29-1	TRBJ2-2
CASSQEKGRYNELSQQFF	TRBV4-3	TRBJ2-1
CASREQTGGTEAFF	TRBV4-1	TRBJ1-1
CASSLGRGDTQYF	TRBV5-4	TRBJ2-3
CASSQESSGNHNEQFF	TRBV4-1	TRBJ2-1
CASSVGMGSSYNEQFF	TRBV9	TRBJ2-1
CASSVQVGNEQFF	TRBV9	TRBJ2-1